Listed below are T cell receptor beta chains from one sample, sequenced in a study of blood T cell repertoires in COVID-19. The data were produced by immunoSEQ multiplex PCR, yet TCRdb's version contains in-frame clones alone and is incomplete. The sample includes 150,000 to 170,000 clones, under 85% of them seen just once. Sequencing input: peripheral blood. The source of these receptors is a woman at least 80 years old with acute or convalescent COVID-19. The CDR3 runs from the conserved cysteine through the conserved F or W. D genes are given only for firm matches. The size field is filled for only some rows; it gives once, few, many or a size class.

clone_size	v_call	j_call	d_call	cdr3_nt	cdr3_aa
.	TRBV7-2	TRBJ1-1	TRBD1	TGTGCCAGCAGCCGTAACAGGGGCCCGAACACTGAAGCTTTCTTT	CASSRNRGPNTEAFF
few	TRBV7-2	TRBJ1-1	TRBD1	TGTGCCAGCAGCTTCCAGGGACAGGGGCTAACTGAAGCTTTCTTT	CASSFQGQGLTEAFF
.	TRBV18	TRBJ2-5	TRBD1	TGTGCCAGCTCACCAAGGGTCCCGACAGGGACCCAAGAGACCCAGTACTTC	CASSPRVPTGTQETQYF
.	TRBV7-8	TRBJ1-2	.	TGTGCCAGCAGACCAGACCAATTTCAGGCGCATGGCTACACCTTC	CASRPDQFQAHGYTF
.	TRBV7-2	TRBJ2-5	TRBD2	TGTGCCAGCAGCGGGGGACTAGCGGGGCCTCGGGAGACCCAGTACTTC	CASSGGLAGPRETQYF
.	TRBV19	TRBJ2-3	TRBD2	TGTGCTACGGCCTTCACTAGCGGATCAGATACGCAGTATTTT	CATAFTSGSDTQYF
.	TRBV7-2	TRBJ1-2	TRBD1	TGTGCCAGCAGCCCCGGGACAGCCTATGGCTACACCTTC	CASSPGTAYGYTF
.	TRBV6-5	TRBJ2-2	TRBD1	TGTGCCAGCGACAACTTCCAGGGGGCCGGGGAGCTGTTTTTT	CASDNFQGAGELFF
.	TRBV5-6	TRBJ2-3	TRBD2	TGTGCCAGCAGCTTGGGGACTAGCGGGAGTGCAGATACGCAGTATTTT	CASSLGTSGSADTQYF
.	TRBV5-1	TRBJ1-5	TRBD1	TGCGCCAGCAGCTTCTCAGGGGGCGCGGAACAGCCCCAGCATTTT	CASSFSGGAEQPQHF
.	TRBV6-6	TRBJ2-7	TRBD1	TGTGCCAGCAGTTATGGGCTGGGACAGGGCTACGAGCAGTACTTC	CASSYGLGQGYEQYF
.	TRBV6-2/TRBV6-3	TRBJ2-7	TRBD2	TGTGCCAGCAGTTACTCTTCTAGCGGGAGGGGATACGAGCAGTACTTC	CASSYSSSGRGYEQYF
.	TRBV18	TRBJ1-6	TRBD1	TGTGCCAGCTCACCCGAAAACAGGGGGACGAGTTCACCCCTCCACTTT	CASSPENRGTSSPLHF
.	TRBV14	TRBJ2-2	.	TGTGCCAGCAGCCCTCGTTCGAACACCGGGGAGCTGTTTTTT	CASSPRSNTGELFF
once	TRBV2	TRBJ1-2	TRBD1	TGTGCCAGCAGTGAATCGACAGGGGCTACACCTGGCTACACCTTC	CASSESTGATPGYTF
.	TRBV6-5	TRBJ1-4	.	TGTGCCAGCAGTAGCCGACAGCTACTGTTTTTT	CASSSRQLLFF